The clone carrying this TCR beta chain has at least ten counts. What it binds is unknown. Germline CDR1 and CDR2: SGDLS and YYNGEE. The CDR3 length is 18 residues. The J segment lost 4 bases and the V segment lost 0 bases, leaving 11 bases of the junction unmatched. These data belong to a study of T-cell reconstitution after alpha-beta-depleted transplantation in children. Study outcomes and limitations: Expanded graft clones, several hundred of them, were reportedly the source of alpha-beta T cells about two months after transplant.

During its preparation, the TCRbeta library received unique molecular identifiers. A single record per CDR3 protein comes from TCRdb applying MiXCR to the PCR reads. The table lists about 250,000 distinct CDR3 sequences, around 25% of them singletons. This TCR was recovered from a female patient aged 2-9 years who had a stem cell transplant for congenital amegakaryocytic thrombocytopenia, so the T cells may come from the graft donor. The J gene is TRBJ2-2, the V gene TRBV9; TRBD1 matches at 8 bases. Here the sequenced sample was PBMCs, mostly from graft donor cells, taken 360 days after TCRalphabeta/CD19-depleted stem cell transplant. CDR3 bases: TGTGCCAGCAGCGTAGATGGACAGGACAGGGACCTCACCGGGGAGCTGTTTTTT. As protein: CASSVDGQDRDLTGELFF.